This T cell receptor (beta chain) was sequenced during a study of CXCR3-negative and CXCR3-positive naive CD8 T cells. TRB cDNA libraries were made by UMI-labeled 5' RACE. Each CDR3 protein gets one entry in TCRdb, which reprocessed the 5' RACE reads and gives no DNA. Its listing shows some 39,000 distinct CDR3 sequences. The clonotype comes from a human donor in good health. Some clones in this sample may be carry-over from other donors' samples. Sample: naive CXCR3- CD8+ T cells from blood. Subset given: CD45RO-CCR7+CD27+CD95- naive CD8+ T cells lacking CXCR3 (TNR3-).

CDR3: CASSLNVPAQETQYF. V gene TRBV11-2 combines with J gene TRBJ2-5. This CDR3 has 15 amino acids. In germline, CDR1 is SGHAT, CDR2 FQNNGV.